This TCR beta chain was sequenced for a study of regulatory T cells in long-lasting Graves disease. About the research overall: Patients newly diagnosed with Graves' had been on antithyroid drugs for under 3 months.

Time point noted: newly diagnosed GD, antithyroid drugs for less than 3 months. Extracted RNA from PBMCs served as the source of the TCR library. Collection of peripheral blood (around 10 milliliters) was done using EDTA tubes. TCR beta libraries were built with iRepertoire HTBI primers and Arm-PCR of CDR3 regions. Each CDR3 protein gets one entry after TCRdb re-called the multiplex PCR reads with MiXCR. The data contain around 460,000 distinct CDR3 sequences, 14% of them seen just once; the ten biggest clones take up roughly a sixth. There are many counts of this clonotype. The CDR3 sequence is 12 residues long. V was cut by 3 bases and J by 3 bases, with 5 bases left in between. These records were also assigned to another study, of T cells in Graves' hyperthyroidism and ophthalmopathy.

Sequencing was performed on peripheral blood mononuclear cells (PBMCs), taken at new diagnosis, from a patient treated with antithyroid drugs. The sequence was obtained from a woman aged 45-60 years with Graves disease. The V gene is TRBV12-3 or TRBV12-4, the J gene TRBJ1-2, with no clear D. The CDR3: CASSFVDYGYTF. The CDR3 DNA reads as TGTGCCAGCAGTTTTGTCGACTATGGCTACACCTTC.